The 26 T cell receptor gamma chains below were found in one sample sequenced in a study of gamma delta lymphoproliferative disorders and STAT genes. PBMCs from patients and controls supplied the genomic DNA for sequencing. TCRdb used CATT to re-call clones from the multiplex PCR reads. The sample contains about 540 gamma-chain clones, 27% of which appear only once. The sample was blood. The receptor set was obtained from a human donor in good health.

In its sample, this clone is medium-sized. With a far larger clone one base away, a read error is the likely cause. This same CDR3 is encoded by further DNA sequences in the sample. The chain is built from TRGV4 and TRGJ1 or TRGJ2. TCRdb carries no J gene annotation; the J gene was assigned here by matching the DNA with germline. J lost 0 bases, V lost 1 base, and 24 bases had no gene match. Germline V gene data show CDR1 as EGSTGY and CDR2 as YDSYTSSV. This CDR3 is built from 21 residues. The CDR3 nucleotides are TGTGCCACCTGGGATGGACCGGGCCGCTCGGCCCCCGTATCGAATTATTATAAGAAACTCTTT. It codes for CATWDGPGRSAPVSNYYKKLF.

The V call is TRGV4, the J call TRGJ1 or TRGJ2. TCRdb leaves out the J gene; it was filled in here by matching the DNA to germline. Germline CDR1 is EGSTGY and CDR2 is YDSYTSSV. The CDR3 contains 16 residues. V dropped 0 bases and J dropped 5; count of bases not matched to a gene: 13. CDR3 nucleotides: TGTGCCACCTGGGATGGGGAGGGCCTTATTAATTATAAGAAACTCTTT. Its translation is CATWDGEGLINYKKLF.

This clone was detected once. The chain couples TRGV4 to TRGJP2. Matching the DNA to germline supplied the J gene, which TCRdb does not give. This CDR3 contains 14 residues. Per the germline V gene, CDR1 is EGSTGY and CDR2 is YDSYTSSV. V dropped 0 bases and J dropped 3; count of bases not matched to a gene: 1. CDR3: CATWDGGSDWIKTF. CDR3 nucleotides: TGTGCCACCTGGGATGGGGGTAGTGATTGGATCAAGACGTTT.

This clone was seen more than once but under ten times. The limits of the CDR3 on the DNA are not certain, so only TCRdb's listed CDR3 is given. The V gene is given as TRGV11, and no J gene call is available. TRGV11 is designated an ORF whose function remains uncertain. The CDR3 has 27 residues if both end residues are counted. The CDR3 sequence: CACWIRHGYIEVLYLIIRNSLAVEQHF.

Note on this clone: A far bigger clonotype differs at one base, so this is likely a read error. The identical CDR3 is also encoded by other nucleotide sequences in the sample. The chain employs TRGV11 and TRGJ1 or TRGJ2. The J gene, absent from TCRdb, was called here by matching the DNA to germline. TRGV11 belongs to the ORF category, with a function that is uncertain. The CDR3 runs 16 residues. With V trimmed by 0 bases and J by 7 bases, 12 bases remained unmatched. The DNA for the CDR3 is TGTGCCTGCTGGATTAGGCACGCCCGAGGTTACTATAAGAAACTCTTT. Translation: CACWIRHARGYYKKLF.

This clone was seen only a few times. The protein in TCRdb stems from a much larger clone and differs at residue 16 from this DNA's translation, likely a read error; here the protein is translated from the DNA. The rearrangement links TRGV4 to TRGJ1 or TRGJ2. The J gene is not listed in TCRdb, so it was assigned here from a DNA match to germline. The CDR3 has 21 residues. CDR1 and CDR2 (germline): EGSTGY, YDSYTSSV. The CDR3 sequence: CATWDGPGRSAPVSNHYKKLF. Written as DNA, the CDR3 is TGTGCCACCTGGGATGGGCCGGGCCGCTCGGCCCCCGTATCGAATCATTATAAGAAACTCTTT.

As concerns this clone: The limits of the CDR3 on the DNA are not certain, so only TCRdb's listed CDR3 is given. No J gene was called, and the V gene is TRGV10. TRGV10 is an ORF for which the function is uncertain. From its first to its last residue, the CDR3 has 17 amino acids. CDR3 loop: CTTVLRGDQHWDYKKLF.

This rearrangement joins TRGV5P to TRGJP2. TCRdb gives no J gene; it was assigned here by matching the DNA to germline. TRGV5P is a pseudogene. The CDR3 extends over 11 amino acids. CDR3 sequence reads: CAIERVGIKTF. CDR3 DNA: TGTGCCATCGAACGGGTAGGGATCAAGACGTTT.

By sample fraction, this clone is large. This same CDR3 is encoded by further DNA sequences in the sample. V and J are TRGV4 and TRGJ1 or TRGJ2. Here the J gene came from matching the DNA to germline, since TCRdb omits it. Germline loops: CDR1 EGSTGY, CDR2 YDSYTSSV. The length of the CDR3 is 14 residues. After removal of 4 bases from V and 4 bases from J, the junction contained 10 bases not matched to a gene. The CDR3, as DNA: TGTGCCACCTGGGACCAACTTCCATATTATAAGAAACTCTTT. Its translation is CATWDQLPYYKKLF.

The J gene is TRGJ1 or TRGJ2, the V gene TRGV4. The J gene is not listed in TCRdb, so it was assigned here from a DNA match to germline. V trimming: 0 bases; J trimming: 0 bases; junction bases outside the gene matches: 8. The CDR3 has 16 amino acids. Germline V CDR1 and CDR2: EGSTGY, YDSYTSSV. The CDR3 DNA sequence: TGTGCCACCTGGGATGGGCTATCCCCGAATTATTATAAGAAACTCTTT. Amino acids: CATWDGLSPNYYKKLF.

Notes on this clone: The limits of the CDR3 on the DNA are not certain, so only TCRdb's listed CDR3 is given. The J segment was not called; the V segment is TRGV2. The CDR3 numbers 19 amino acids, ends counted. Germline assignment: CDR1 EGSNGY and CDR2 YDSYNSKV. The CDR3 spells CATWDVLSVRNSLAVEQHF.

This clone was seen a single time. V and J are TRGV3 and TRGJP2. The J gene, absent from TCRdb, was called here by matching the DNA to germline. Unmatched junction bases numbered 2, after V lost 1 base and J lost 3 bases. Germline V lookup: CDR1 VTNTFY, CDR2 YDVSTARD (reference sequence). The CDR3 is made up of 14 amino acids. The CDR3 sequence is CATWDSGSDWIKTF. The CDR3 DNA reads TGTGCCACCTGGGACAGTGGTAGTGATTGGATCAAGACGTTT.

This clone is labeled as medium-sized. The chain combines TRGV5 with TRGJ1 or TRGJ2. Here the J gene was assigned by germline matching of the DNA, as TCRdb has none. J gave up 7 bases and V 3 bases, and 9 bases lay outside the gene matches. This CDR3 has 13 residues. CDR1 and CDR2 from the germline V gene are VINAFY and YDVSNSKD. CDR3 in DNA: TGTGCCACCTGGGACTCCCCGGGGTATAAGAAACTCTTT. Translated: CATWDSPGYKKLF.

CDR3 amino acids: CATLKRRYKKLF. The CDR3 DNA reads as TGTGCCACCTTGAAGCGTCGGTATAAGAAACTCTTT. V usage is TRGV5 and J usage is TRGJ1 or TRGJ2. Because TCRdb records no J gene, it was assigned here through a match of the DNA to germline. Per the germline V gene, CDR1 is VINAFY and CDR2 is YDVSNSKD. CDR3 length: 12 residues. The V gene end was trimmed by 8 bases and the J gene end by 7 bases; junction bases not matched to a gene: 11.

This clone is labeled large. The chain is built from TRGV3 and TRGJ1 or TRGJ2. Here the J gene was assigned by germline matching of the DNA, as TCRdb has none. Germline loops: CDR1 VTNTFY, CDR2 YDVSTARD (reference sequence). The CDR3 is made up of 12 amino acids. Germline trimming cut 4 bases from V and 6 bases from J; bases unmatched to any gene: 6. This CDR3 is CATWESIYKKLF. CDR3 in DNA: TGTGCCACCTGGGAGTCGATTTATAAGAAACTCTTT.

Within the sample, this clone is large (0.1 to 1%). The sample carries other DNA sequences with the same CDR3. This rearrangement joins TRGV10 to TRGJ1 or TRGJ2. TCRdb offers no J gene call, so here the DNA was matched to germline to obtain one. TRGV10 is classed as an ORF, of uncertain function. This CDR3 contains 10 residues. The trim removed 8 bases at V and 11 bases at J, leaving 7 bases unmatched. The DNA for the CDR3 is TGTGCTGCGTGGGATAGTCAGAAACTCTTT. Its protein product is CAAWDSQKLF.

Of note for this clone: Because the CDR3's place on the DNA is in doubt, the DNA is left out and the CDR3 is given as listed by TCRdb. The J gene went uncalled, whereas the V gene is TRGV2. The CDR3 comprises 19 residues, both ends counted. Germline V gives CDR1 EGSNGY, CDR2 YDSYNSKV. The CDR3 region is CATWDQFWIRNSLAVEQHF.

By sample fraction, this clone is large (0.1 to 1%). V gene TRGV8 combines with J gene TRGJ1 or TRGJ2. No J segment appears in TCRdb, so it was assigned here by matching the sequence to germline. The ends lost 3 bases at V and 4 bases at J; junction bases unmatched: 3. Per the germline V gene, CDR1 is VENAVY and CDR2 is YDSYNSRV. CDR3 length: 12 amino acids. In DNA, the CDR3 is TGTGCCACCTGGGATTACTATTATAAGAAACTCTTT. This encodes CATWDYYYKKLF.

By sample share, this clone is large. The chain employs TRGV8 and TRGJ1 or TRGJ2. The J gene was not available in TCRdb and was assigned here by matching the DNA to germline segments. The germline V gene has CDR1 VENAVY and CDR2 YDSYNSRV. V trimming: 3 bases; J trimming: 12 bases; junction bases outside the gene matches: 5. The CDR3 has 10 residues. This CDR3 is CATWDRSKLF. Written as DNA, the CDR3 is TGTGCCACCTGGGATCGGTCGAAACTCTTT.

This chain connects TRGV8 to TRGJ1 or TRGJ2. TCRdb is silent on the J gene; assignment here came from matching the DNA to germline. There are 11 residues in the CDR3. The junction had 5 bases not matched to a gene; V was cut back by 0 bases and J by 12 bases. Looked up from germline, CDR1 is VENAVY and CDR2 is YDSYNSRV. The CDR3 DNA follows: TGTGCCACCTGGGATAGGCCCGGGAAACTCTTT. Residues: CATWDRPGKLF.

Worth noting for this clone: TCRdb records a much larger clone's protein for this DNA, with a difference at residue 3 that likely arises from a read error; the protein given is the translation of the DNA. This chain joins TRGV2 and TRGJ1 or TRGJ2. TCRdb supplies no J gene; here it was assigned by aligning the nucleotide sequence to germline. Germline V gene lookup returns CDR1 EGSNGY and CDR2 YDSYNSKV. This CDR3 spans 16 amino acids. This CDR3 is CAPWDGPSRFYYKKLF. The CDR3, as DNA: TGTGCCCCCTGGGACGGGCCGTCTCGTTTTTATTATAAGAAACTCTTT.

Points on this clone: TCRdb has a much larger clone's protein, which differs at residue 6 from the translation of this DNA, likely because of a read error; what is shown is the protein translated from the DNA. The V gene is TRGV4, the J gene TRGJ1 or TRGJ2. Here the J gene was assigned by germline matching of the DNA, as TCRdb has none. V lost 3 bases to trimming and J lost 0 bases; unmatched junction nucleotides: 26. This CDR3 is built from 21 residues. Per the germline V gene, CDR1 is EGSTGY and CDR2 is YDSYTSSV. The CDR3 DNA is TGTGCCACCTGGGATAGGCCGGGCCGCTCGGCCCCCGTATCGAATTATTATAAGAAACTCTTT. Protein product: CATWDRPGRSAPVSNYYKKLF.

Regarding this clone: The DNA is omitted, as the CDR3 cannot be located on it reliably, and the CDR3 follows TCRdb's listing. No J gene was assigned, while the V gene was called as TRGV10. TRGV10 is classed as an ORF, of uncertain function. Including both end residues, the CDR3 is 18 amino acids long. This CDR3 reads CAAWGIIIRNSLAVEQHF.

The rearrangement joins TRGV10 to TRGJP1. The J gene was not available in TCRdb and was assigned here by matching the DNA to germline segments. TRGV10 counts as an open reading frame of uncertain function. There are 13 residues in the CDR3. Trimming removed 8 bases from V and 10 bases from J; junction bases left unmatched: 11. CDR3: CAAWDRAAWFKIF. DNA for the CDR3: TGTGCTGCGTGGGACAGAGCGGCTTGGTTCAAGATATTT.

Concerning this clone: It is unclear where the CDR3 begins or ends on the DNA, so no DNA is shown, and the CDR3 is as TCRdb lists it. The V gene corresponds to TRGV11; no J gene was called. TRGV11 is given ORF status, its function remaining uncertain. The CDR3 region is 18 residues in length, termini included. The chain's CDR3 is CTTVPAGYRRGTGWFKIF.

This clone was detected ten times or more. The protein that TCRdb holds for this DNA derives from a much larger clone and differs from the translated DNA at residue 6, which likely indicates a read error; the protein shown here is translated from the DNA. The chain is built from TRGV2 and TRGJ1 or TRGJ2. No J gene was available from TCRdb, and it was assigned here by a germline match of the DNA. Trimming removed 2 bases from V and 3 bases from J; junction bases left unmatched: 4. This CDR3 contains 13 residues. Looked up from germline, CDR1 is EGSNGY and CDR2 is YDSYNSKV. The CDR3 here is CATWDVVYYKKLF. CDR3 in DNA: TGTGCCACCTGGGACGTGGTTTATTATAAGAAACTCTTT.